The clone carrying this T cell receptor (beta chain) was seen a single time. The target antigen is unknown. These data originate in a study of cytomegalovirus exposure and HLA in healthy donors. Study-wide results and limits: Judged likely to be a sequencing artifact was a cluster of highly shared sequence variants. Rarity held for most TCR sequences, but there were some public TCRs that occurred in many donors. Indistinguishability led to the exclusion of some V segments, TRBV6-2 and TRBV6-3 included. The listing of some 170 TCR beta chains classed them as cytomegalovirus-associated.

The V gene's germline CDR1 is SGHDT and CDR2 YYEEEE. This CDR3 is built from 13 residues. V was trimmed by 5 bases and J by 4 bases, leaving 12 bases between them. This PCR relied on a set of 60 Vbeta primers and 13 Jbeta primers. TCRdb's copy holds only in-frame clones and misses some; the assay was immunoSEQ multiplex PCR. Of about 110,000 clones listed, about 71% are singletons. V usage is TRBV5-6 and J usage is TRBJ1-2; no reliable D call. Sequenced input: PBMCs. The sequence came from a boy aged 10-17 years in good health and CMV-seronegative. This chain's CDR3 is CASSTGTIYGYTF. The CDR3 DNA follows: TGTGCCAGCAGTACCGGTACCATCTATGGCTACACCTTC.